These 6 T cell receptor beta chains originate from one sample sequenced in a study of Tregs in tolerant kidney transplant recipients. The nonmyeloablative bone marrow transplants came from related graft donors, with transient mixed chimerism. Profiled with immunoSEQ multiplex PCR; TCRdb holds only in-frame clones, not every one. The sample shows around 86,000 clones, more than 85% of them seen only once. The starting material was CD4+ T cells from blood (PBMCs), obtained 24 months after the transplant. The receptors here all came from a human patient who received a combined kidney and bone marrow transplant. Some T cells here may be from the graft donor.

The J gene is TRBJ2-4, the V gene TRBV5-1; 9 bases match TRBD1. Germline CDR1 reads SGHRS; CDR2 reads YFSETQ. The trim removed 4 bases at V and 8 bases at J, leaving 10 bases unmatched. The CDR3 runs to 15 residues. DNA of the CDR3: TGCGCCAGCAGCGCTACCGGGACAGGGTTTTACATTCAGTACTTC. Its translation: CASSATGTGFYIQYF. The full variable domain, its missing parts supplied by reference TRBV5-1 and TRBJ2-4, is KAGVTQTPRYLIKTRGQQVTLSCSPISGHRSVSWYQQTPGQGLQFLFEYFSETQRNKGNFPGRFSGRQFSNSRSEMNVSTLELGDSALYLCASSATGTGFYIQYFGAGTRLSVL.

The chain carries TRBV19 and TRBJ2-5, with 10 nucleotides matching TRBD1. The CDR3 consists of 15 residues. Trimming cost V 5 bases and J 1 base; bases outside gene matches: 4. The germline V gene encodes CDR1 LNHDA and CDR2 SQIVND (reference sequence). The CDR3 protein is CASSRRTGGQETQYF. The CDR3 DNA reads TGTGCCAGTAGTCGACGGACAGGGGGCCAAGAGACCCAGTACTTC. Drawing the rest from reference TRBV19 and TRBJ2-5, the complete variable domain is DGGITQSPKYLFRKEGQNVTLSCEQNLNHDAMYWYRQDPGQGLRLIYYSQIVNDFQKGDIAEGYSVSREKKESFPLTVTSAQKNPTAFYLCASSRRTGGQETQYFGPGTRLLVL.

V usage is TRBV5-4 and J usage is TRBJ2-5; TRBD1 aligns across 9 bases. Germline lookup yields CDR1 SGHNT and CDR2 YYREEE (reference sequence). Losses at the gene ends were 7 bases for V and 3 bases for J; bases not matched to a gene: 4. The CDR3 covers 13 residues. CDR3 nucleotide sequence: TGTGCCAGCCTTGACAGGGGGAAAGAGACCCAGTACTTC. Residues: CASLDRGKETQYF.

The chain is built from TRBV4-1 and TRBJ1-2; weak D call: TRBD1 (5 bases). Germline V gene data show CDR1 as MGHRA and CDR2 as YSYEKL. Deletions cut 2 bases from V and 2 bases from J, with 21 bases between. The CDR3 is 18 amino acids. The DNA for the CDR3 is TGCGCCAGCAGCCAACCAACCAGGGCTCATGTCGGCAACTATGGCTACACCTTC. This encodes CASSQPTRAHVGNYGYTF.

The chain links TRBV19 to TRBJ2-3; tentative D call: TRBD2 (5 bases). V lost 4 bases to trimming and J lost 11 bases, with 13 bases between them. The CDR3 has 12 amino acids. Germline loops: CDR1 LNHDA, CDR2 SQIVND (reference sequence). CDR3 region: CASSSPGTRQYF. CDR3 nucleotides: TGTGCCAGTAGTAGTCCGGGAACGAGGCAGTATTTT.

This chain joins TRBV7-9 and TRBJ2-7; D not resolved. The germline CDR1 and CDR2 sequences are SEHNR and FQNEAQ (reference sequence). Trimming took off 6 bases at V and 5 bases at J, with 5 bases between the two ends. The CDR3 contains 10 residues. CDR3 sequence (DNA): TGTGCCAGCAGTAAAAACGAGCAGTACTTC. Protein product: CASSKNEQYF.